Listed below are T cell receptor beta chains from one sample, sequenced in a study of beta chain features in type 1 diabetes. TCRdb's table, derived via immunoSEQ multiplex PCR, lists solely in-frame clones and lacks some. The sample contains about 360,000 clones, around an eighth of which appear only once. The sample was naive CD4+ T cells from blood. Receptors were obtained from a man aged 18 to 29 in good health. The CDR3 runs from the conserved cysteine through the conserved F or W. Fields, in order: D gene, V gene, J gene, clone size, CDR3 protein, CDR3 DNA. A D gene is named only where the DNA matches it firmly. Only part of the rows carry a size: once, few, many, or a class if the clone is expanded.

d_gene: -
v_gene: TRBV5-1
j_gene: TRBJ1-1
abundance: -
CDR3aa: CASSPRAGANTEAFF
CDR3nt: TGCGCCAGCAGCCCCAGAGCTGGGGCGAACACTGAAGCTTTCTTT

d_gene: -
v_gene: TRBV7-7
j_gene: TRBJ1-4
abundance: few
CDR3aa: CASSYREGEKLFF
CDR3nt: TGTGCCAGCAGCTACAGGGAGGGGGAAAAACTGTTTTTT

d_gene: TRBD2
v_gene: TRBV7-9
j_gene: TRBJ2-1
abundance: -
CDR3aa: CASSLGTSGRLNEQFF
CDR3nt: TGTGCCAGCAGCTTGGGGACTAGCGGGAGACTAAATGAGCAGTTCTTC

d_gene: TRBD2
v_gene: TRBV7-6
j_gene: TRBJ2-2
abundance: -
CDR3aa: CASSQSGSGTGELFF
CDR3nt: TGTGCCAGCAGTCAAAGCGGGAGCGGAACCGGGGAGCTGTTTTTT

d_gene: -
v_gene: TRBV6-5
j_gene: TRBJ2-7
abundance: -
CDR3aa: CASSYRPGTDSEQYF
CDR3nt: TGTGCCAGCAGTTATCGACCTGGGACTGATAGCGAGCAGTACTTC

d_gene: TRBD2
v_gene: TRBV2
j_gene: TRBJ2-6
abundance: -
CDR3aa: CASTPGLAGTGANVLTF
CDR3nt: TGTGCCAGCACTCCGGGACTAGCGGGGACTGGGGCCAACGTCCTGACTTTC

d_gene: TRBD2
v_gene: TRBV10-3
j_gene: TRBJ2-2
abundance: -
CDR3aa: CAISKASGGPTGELFF
CDR3nt: TGTGCCATCAGTAAAGCGAGCGGGGGGCCCACCGGGGAGCTGTTTTTT

d_gene: -
v_gene: TRBV5-1
j_gene: TRBJ2-5
abundance: -
CDR3aa: CASSLGTGETQYF
CDR3nt: TGCGCCAGCAGCTTGGGTACAGGGGAGACCCAGTACTTC

d_gene: TRBD1
v_gene: TRBV5-1
j_gene: TRBJ1-4
abundance: few
CDR3aa: CASSTTTGTDEKLFF
CDR3nt: TGCGCCAGCAGCACAACGACCGGGACAGATGAAAAACTGTTTTTT

d_gene: TRBD1
v_gene: TRBV5-4
j_gene: TRBJ2-1
abundance: few
CDR3aa: CASSLQGATDEQFF
CDR3nt: TGTGCCAGCAGCTTACAGGGGGCTACGGATGAGCAGTTCTTC

d_gene: -
v_gene: TRBV4-2
j_gene: TRBJ2-7
abundance: -
CDR3aa: CASSQEMEGYYEQYF
CDR3nt: TGTGCCAGCAGCCAAGAAATGGAGGGGTACTACGAGCAGTACTTC

d_gene: -
v_gene: TRBV7-2
j_gene: TRBJ2-2
abundance: -
CDR3aa: CASRWSAGELFF
CDR3nt: TGTGCCAGCAGATGGTCGGCCGGGGAGCTGTTTTTT

d_gene: -
v_gene: TRBV7-3
j_gene: TRBJ1-1
abundance: few
CDR3aa: CASSPGQNTEAFF
CDR3nt: TGTGCCAGCAGCCCGGGACAGAACACTGAAGCTTTCTTT

d_gene: TRBD1
v_gene: TRBV4-1
j_gene: TRBJ1-2
abundance: -
CDR3aa: CASSRPGTGRFYGYTF
CDR3nt: TGCGCCAGCAGCCGGCCCGGGACAGGGAGGTTTTATGGCTACACCTTC

d_gene: TRBD2
v_gene: TRBV30
j_gene: TRBJ2-7
abundance: -
CDR3aa: CAWRRPPASGRGYEQYF
CDR3nt: TGTGCCTGGAGGAGACCCCCGGCTAGCGGGAGAGGCTACGAGCAGTACTTC

d_gene: TRBD2
v_gene: TRBV5-1
j_gene: TRBJ2-7
abundance: few
CDR3aa: CASSLVAGGAYEQYF
CDR3nt: TGCGCCAGCAGCCTCGTAGCGGGAGGGGCCTACGAGCAGTACTTC

d_gene: -
v_gene: TRBV30
j_gene: TRBJ1-1
abundance: few
CDR3aa: CAWSGPARLNTEAFF
CDR3nt: TGTGCCTGGAGTGGGCCAGCCAGGCTGAACACTGAAGCTTTCTTT

d_gene: TRBD1
v_gene: TRBV6-5
j_gene: TRBJ1-1
abundance: -
CDR3aa: CASSITGAEAFF
CDR3nt: TGTGCCAGCAGCATTACAGGGGCTGAAGCTTTCTTT

d_gene: -
v_gene: TRBV5-1
j_gene: TRBJ2-7
abundance: few
CDR3aa: CASRSTGSYEQYF
CDR3nt: TGCGCCAGCAGATCAACAGGGTCCTACGAGCAGTACTTC

d_gene: -
v_gene: TRBV9
j_gene: TRBJ2-7
abundance: -
CDR3aa: CASSSQVTHEQYF
CDR3nt: TGTGCCAGCAGCTCACAGGTAACCCACGAGCAGTACTTC

d_gene: -
v_gene: TRBV5-6
j_gene: TRBJ2-3
abundance: -
CDR3aa: CASSLRARVADTQYF
CDR3nt: TGTGCCAGCAGCTTGCGGGCGAGGGTGGCAGATACGCAGTATTTT

d_gene: -
v_gene: TRBV30
j_gene: TRBJ1-1
abundance: many
CDR3aa: CAWKAGRLEAFF
CDR3nt: TGTGCCTGGAAGGCGGGCAGACTTGAAGCTTTCTTT

d_gene: -
v_gene: TRBV5-6
j_gene: TRBJ2-2
abundance: few
CDR3aa: CASSLGGRTITGELFF
CDR3nt: TGTGCCAGCAGCTTGGGGGGGCGGACCATCACCGGGGAGCTGTTTTTT

d_gene: TRBD1
v_gene: TRBV7-2
j_gene: TRBJ2-5
abundance: -
CDR3aa: CASTEDTGVLETQYF
CDR3nt: TGTGCCAGCACCGAGGACACAGGGGTGTTGGAGACCCAGTACTTC

d_gene: TRBD2
v_gene: TRBV6-5
j_gene: TRBJ2-1
abundance: -
CDR3aa: CASSPSGRISTEQFF
CDR3nt: TGTGCCAGCAGCCCTAGCGGGAGAATCAGTACTGAGCAGTTCTTC

d_gene: -
v_gene: TRBV7-3
j_gene: TRBJ1-6
abundance: -
CDR3aa: CASSLNGGTNYSPLHF
CDR3nt: TGTGCCAGCAGCTTAAACGGAGGGACCAATTATTCACCCCTCCACTTT

d_gene: TRBD1
v_gene: TRBV6-5
j_gene: TRBJ2-1
abundance: -
CDR3aa: CAISGTGRWVNEQFF
CDR3nt: TGTGCCATCAGTGGGACAGGGCGATGGGTCAATGAGCAGTTCTTC

d_gene: TRBD1
v_gene: TRBV7-9
j_gene: TRBJ2-7
abundance: -
CDR3aa: CASSPQTGYEQYF
CDR3nt: TGTGCCAGCAGCCCACAGACAGGGTACGAGCAGTACTTC

d_gene: -
v_gene: TRBV5-1
j_gene: TRBJ1-1
abundance: -
CDR3aa: CASSRGVDTEAFF
CDR3nt: TGCGCCAGCAGCAGGGGCGTCGACACTGAAGCTTTCTTT

d_gene: TRBD2
v_gene: TRBV18
j_gene: TRBJ2-7
abundance: -
CDR3aa: CASSPGTSGRAWEQYF
CDR3nt: TGTGCCAGCTCACCGGGGACTAGCGGGAGGGCCTGGGAGCAGTACTTC

d_gene: -
v_gene: TRBV7-9
j_gene: TRBJ2-7
abundance: few
CDR3aa: CASSYRVRAGDPYEQYF
CDR3nt: TGTGCCAGCAGCTACAGGGTGCGCGCGGGGGACCCCTACGAGCAGTACTTC

d_gene: -
v_gene: TRBV14
j_gene: TRBJ2-7
abundance: -
CDR3aa: CASNRQGYEQYF
CDR3nt: TGTGCCAGCAATCGGCAGGGCTACGAGCAGTACTTC

d_gene: TRBD2
v_gene: TRBV7-3
j_gene: TRBJ2-5
abundance: few
CDR3aa: CASSLFGGNRETQYF
CDR3nt: TGTGCCAGCAGCTTATTCGGGGGGAATCGGGAGACCCAGTACTTC

d_gene: TRBD1
v_gene: TRBV10-3
j_gene: TRBJ2-1
abundance: -
CDR3aa: CATQGANEQFF
CDR3nt: TGTGCCACACAGGGGGCCAATGAGCAGTTCTTC